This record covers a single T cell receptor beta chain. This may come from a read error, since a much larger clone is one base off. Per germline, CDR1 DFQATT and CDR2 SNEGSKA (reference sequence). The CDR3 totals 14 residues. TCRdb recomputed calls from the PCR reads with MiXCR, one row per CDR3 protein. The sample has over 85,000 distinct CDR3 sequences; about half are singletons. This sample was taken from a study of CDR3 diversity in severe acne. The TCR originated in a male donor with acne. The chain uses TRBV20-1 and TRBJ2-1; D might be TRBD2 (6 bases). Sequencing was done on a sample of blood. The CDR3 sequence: CSASPGPDYDEQFF. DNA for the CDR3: TGCAGTGCTAGCCCCGGCCCGGACTACGATGAGCAGTTCTTC.